Shown below are 25 T cell receptor beta chains from a single sample sequenced in a study of circulating CD8 cells and anti-PD-1 response in melanoma. Sorting of live CD3+CD8+TCRalphabeta+ cells by PD-1 and/or TIGIT gave four subsets. TCR libraries were prepared from roughly 15 ng of total RNA with the QIAseq Immune Repertoire TCR panel. MiXCR was run by TCRdb on the reads, yielding one entry per CDR3 protein. Of several hundred distinct CDR3 sequences in the sample, about 8.8% are singletons; the top ten hold 36%. Source: CD8+ T cells from PBMCs, taken at baseline or after one month of anti-PD-1 therapy (not recorded which). Every receptor here comes from a human donor with melanoma.

Of note for this clonotype: A much larger clone lies one base from this, so it may be a read error. The CDR3 nucleotides read TGTGCCAGCAGTTTAGGGGGAAGCTATAGCTACACCTTC. Translating gives CASSLGGSYSYTF. This chain links TRBV12-3 or TRBV12-4 with TRBJ1-2; D unclear. The CDR3 totals 13 residues.

This clonotype was observed a few times. A much larger clone lies a single base off, so this may be a read error. This chain connects TRBV5-1 to TRBJ2-6, with D possibly being TRBD1 (5 bases). The germline V gene encodes CDR1 SGHRS and CDR2 YFSETQ. The CDR3 length is 14 residues. The CDR3, as DNA: TGCGCCAGCAGCTTCAATTCTGGGGCCAACGCCCTGACTTTC. The encoded protein is CASSFNSGANALTF.

In this sample, this clonotype is medium-sized. The chain has TRBV9 and TRBJ1-4; TRBD1 matches at 8 bases. The CDR3 has 17 amino acids. Trimming cost V 0 bases and J 8 bases; bases outside gene matches: 12. Germline values: CDR1 SGDLS, CDR2 YYNGEE. The CDR3 bases are TGTGCCAGCAGCGTAGGAAACCCGACAGGGGTTAGGGAAAAACTGTTTTTT. Its protein is CASSVGNPTGVREKLFF. Looking up the rest from reference TRBV9 and TRBJ1-4 gives the full variable domain: DSGVTQTPKHLITATGQRVTLRCSPRSGDLSVYWYQQSLDQGLQFLIQYYNGEERAKGNILERFSAQQFPDLHSELNLSSLELGDSALYFCASSVGNPTGVREKLFFGSGTQLSVL.

This clonotype is medium-sized (0.01 to 0.1%). The CDR3 reads CASSTDRIGLTDTQYF. CDR3 sequence (DNA): TGTGCCAGCAGCACCGACAGGATCGGGTTGACAGATACGCAGTATTTT. The chain couples TRBV6-5 to TRBJ2-3; maybe TRBD1 (6 bases). CDR1 MNHEY and CDR2 SVGAGI come from the germline V gene. The length of the CDR3 is 16 residues. V lost 6 bases and J lost 3, with 19 bases in between.

This clonotype is classed as medium-sized. This chain joins TRBV28 and TRBJ2-4; TRBD2 matches 11 bases. This CDR3 has 16 amino acids. Losses at the gene ends were 3 bases for V and 5 bases for J; bases not matched to a gene: 6. Germline CDR1 and CDR2: MDHEN and SYDVKM. CDR3 residues: CASSLSSGGSENIQYF. Written as DNA, the CDR3 is TGTGCCAGCAGTTTGTCTAGCGGGGGGAGTGAAAACATTCAGTACTTC.

As concerns this clonotype: A much larger clone sits a single nucleotide away, making a read error possible. This chain links TRBV5-1 with TRBJ1-2; 7 bases match TRBD1. This CDR3 comprises 15 residues. The germline V gene has CDR1 SGHRS and CDR2 YFSETQ. The CDR3 spells CASRLAWGQFYGYTF. In DNA, the CDR3 is TGCGCCAGCAGATTGGCCTGGGGACAGTTCTATGGCTACACCTTC.

In its sample, this clonotype ranks as hyperexpanded (1% or more). This chain links TRBV20-1 with TRBJ1-5, with D possibly TRBD1 on 5 matching bases. This CDR3 spans 17 amino acids. Germline CDR1 reads DFQATT; CDR2 reads SNEGSKA (reference sequence). V dropped 6 bases and J dropped 2 bases, with 23 bases sitting between them. The DNA of the CDR3 is TGCAGTGCAACTGGTCAGGCGATCCAGGGAGGCAATCAGCCCCAGCATTTT. As protein: CSATGQAIQGGNQPQHF.

This clonotype counts as large (0.1 to 1%). This sequence joins TRBV7-2 and TRBJ2-3; TRBD2 matches at 10 bases. The germline gives CDR1 SGHTA, CDR2 FQGNSA. Trimming removed 5 bases from V and 5 bases from J; junction bases left unmatched: 7. CDR3 length: 15 amino acids. CDR3 in amino acids: CASSLTSGVGDTQYF. The CDR3 nucleotides read TGTGCCAGCAGCCTAACTAGCGGGGTTGGAGATACGCAGTATTTT.

This clonotype is medium-sized by share. The rearrangement links TRBV5-4 to TRBJ1-2; the D is unclear. Between the trimmed V and J ends, which lost 2 bases and 2 bases, there was a span of 10 bases. The CDR3 runs to 14 residues. Germline CDR1 SGHNT, CDR2 YYREEE (reference sequence). The CDR3 spells CASSFGARNYGYTF. The CDR3 DNA sequence: TGTGCCAGCAGCTTCGGTGCCAGGAACTATGGCTACACCTTC.

Sample share makes this clonotype medium-sized. The CDR3 DNA is TGTGCCAGCAGTCGCCCTGGCGGGGGGAGGGACAATGAGCAGTTCTTC. Residues: CASSRPGGGRDNEQFF. V is TRBV12-3 or TRBV12-4 and J is TRBJ2-1; 8 bases line up with TRBD2. This CDR3 has 16 residues. V lost 5 bases to trimming and J lost 5 bases; unmatched junction nucleotides: 11.

This clonotype is medium-sized. V gene TRBV4-3 combines with J gene TRBJ2-5, with 9 bases identical to TRBD2. Germline values: CDR1 LGHNA, CDR2 YSLEER. The CDR3 totals 16 residues. V was clipped by 0 bases and J by 3 bases; unmatched bases: 5. CDR3 DNA: TGCGCCAGCAGCCAAGATGCAGCGGGGGGCGAAGAGACCCAGTACTTC. Protein product: CASSQDAAGGEETQYF.

By frequency in the sample, this clonotype is medium-sized. The chain uses TRBV4-1 and TRBJ1-2; D gene ambiguous. The CDR3 runs 15 residues. The germline gives CDR1 MGHRA, CDR2 YSYEKL. Between the trimmed V and J ends, which lost 4 bases and 5 bases, there was a span of 17 bases. Here the CDR3 DNA reads TGCGCCAGCAGCCCCGGACGGGAACGACCTTATGGCTACACCTTC. Residues: CASSPGRERPYGYTF.

This clonotype ranks as large. V usage is TRBV4-3 and J usage is TRBJ2-3, with 10 bases fitting TRBD1. The junction had 2 bases not matched to a gene; V was cut back by 4 bases and J by 1 base. Germline CDR1 is LGHNA and CDR2 is YSLEER. The CDR3 has 15 residues. The chain's CDR3 is CASSPDRGRTDTQYF. In DNA, the CDR3 is TGCGCCAGCAGCCCTGACAGGGGGCGCACAGATACGCAGTATTTT.

This clonotype is classed as medium-sized. The V and J genes are TRBV19 and TRBJ2-2; no definite D call. Germline V gives CDR1 LNHDA, CDR2 SQIVND (reference sequence). V was pared by 2 bases and J by 5 bases, with 12 bases between. The CDR3 sequence is 15 residues long. The CDR3: CASSIKGVRTGELFF. The CDR3 DNA reads TGTGCCAGTAGTATAAAGGGTGTTAGGACCGGGGAGCTGTTTTTT.

Sample share makes this clonotype medium-sized. The chain is built from TRBV4-1 and TRBJ2-1, with D possibly matching TRBD1 (5 bases). The CDR3 covers 15 residues. CDR1 is MGHRA, CDR2 YSYEKL, per germline. With 0 bases removed from V and 7 bases from J, the gap between germline ends came to 13 bases. This chain's CDR3 is CASSQDGAGYNEQFF. CDR3 in DNA: TGCGCCAGCAGCCAAGATGGGGCAGGGTATAATGAGCAGTTCTTC.

A few counts support this clonotype. V is TRBV7-3 and J is TRBJ2-3; D is possibly TRBD2 (7 bases). The V gene lost 2 bases and the J gene lost 4 bases, with 13 bases spanning the gap. In germline, CDR1 is SGHTA, CDR2 FQGTGA. CDR3 length: 15 residues. The CDR3 region has the DNA TGTGCCAGCAGCTTACAGAGGGGGGGCGCAGATACGCAGTATTTT. Residues: CASSLQRGGADTQYF.

By its share, this clonotype is medium-sized (0.01 to 0.1%). The gene calls are TRBV4-1 and TRBJ2-7; 7 nucleotides align to TRBD2. The ends lost 1 base at V and 2 bases at J; junction bases unmatched: 8. The germline gives CDR1 MGHRA, CDR2 YSYEKL. The CDR3 loop spans 16 amino acids. The DNA of the CDR3 is TGCGCCAGCAGCCAAGGATTAGCGGGCGGGGCCTACGAGCAGTACTTC. It codes for CASSQGLAGGAYEQYF.

Judged by abundance, this clonotype is large. The V and J genes are TRBV27 and TRBJ1-6; a possible D gene is TRBD1 (5 bases). This CDR3 has 15 amino acids. Per the germline V gene, CDR1 is MNHEY and CDR2 is SMNVEV (reference sequence). V was clipped by 4 bases and J by 3 bases, with 10 bases between them. CDR3 sequence: CASSSDTYYNSPLHF. The CDR3 DNA reads as TGTGCCAGCAGTTCGGACACTTACTATAATTCACCCCTCCACTTT.

This clonotype has more than one count but fewer than ten. The V call is TRBV29-1, the J call TRBJ2-3, with 7 bases identical to TRBD2. V lost 5 bases and J lost 9; bases outside the gene matches: 8. This CDR3 spans 12 amino acids. Germline V gives CDR1 SQVTM, CDR2 ANQGSEA. The CDR3 coding sequence is TGCAGCGTTTATCTAGCGGACGGGACGCAGTATTTT. It translates to CSVYLADGTQYF.

J is TRBJ2-1 and V is TRBV5-4; D may be TRBD2 (6 bases). This CDR3 is 13 amino acids long. The V end lost 5 bases, the J end lost 9 bases, and 15 bases lay between the germline ends. Per the germline V gene, CDR1 is SGHNT and CDR2 is YYREEE (reference sequence). CDR3 in amino acids: CASSLYHGSEQFF. The CDR3 DNA reads TGTGCCAGCAGTTTGTACCACGGGAGTGAGCAGTTCTTC.

By sample share, this clonotype is hyperexpanded (1% or more). The chain employs TRBV27 and TRBJ2-3; D gene unclear. The germline V gene has CDR1 MNHEY and CDR2 SMNVEV (reference sequence). The CDR3 runs to 15 residues. The ends were cut back, 3 bases at V and 0 bases at J, with 10 bases in the middle. CDR3 region: CASSFELESTDTQYF. Here the CDR3 DNA reads TGTGCCAGCAGTTTTGAGTTAGAAAGCACAGATACGCAGTATTTT.

The sample holds a few counts of this clonotype. The chain employs TRBV20-1 and TRBJ2-5, with 10 bases fitting TRBD1. Germline assignment: CDR1 DFQATT and CDR2 SNEGSKA (reference sequence). The CDR3 has 16 amino acids. The V gene end was trimmed by 3 bases and the J gene end by 0 bases; junction bases not matched to a gene: 7. DNA of the CDR3: TGCAGTGCTAGGGACCGGGACAGGGGCTACCAAGAGACCCAGTACTTC. Translating it yields CSARDRDRGYQETQYF.

In this sample, this clonotype is large (0.1 to 1%). The chain employs TRBV2 and TRBJ2-5; D is unclear. The CDR3 spans 13 residues. Per germline, CDR1 SNHLY and CDR2 FYNNEI. Trimming removed 6 bases from V and 5 bases from J, with 13 bases in between. CDR3 in amino acids: CASSGAARETQYF. CDR3 DNA: TGTGCCAGCAGCGGAGCAGCTCGGGAGACCCAGTACTTC.

This clonotype is medium-sized by share. This rearrangement joins TRBV3-1 to TRBJ1-1, with D possibly TRBD1 on 6 matching bases. Trimming shortened V by 3 bases and J by 1 base, and 6 bases separated the two germline ends. CDR3 length equals 13 residues. Germline V gives CDR1 LGHDT, CDR2 YNNKEL (reference sequence). The CDR3 DNA reads as TGTGCCAGCAGCCAGACAGGGAACACTGAAGCTTTCTTT. Its translation: CASSQTGNTEAFF. Looking up the rest from reference TRBV3-1 and TRBJ1-1 gives the full variable domain: DTAVSQTPKYLVTQMGNDKSIKCEQNLGHDTMYWYKQDSKKFLKIMFSYNNKELIINETVPNRFSPKSPDKAHLNLHINSLELGDSAVYFCASSQTGNTEAFFGQGTRLTVV.

By its share, this clonotype is medium-sized. V gene TRBV28 combines with J gene TRBJ2-1, with 8 bases lining up with TRBD2. The CDR3 has 15 residues. Looked up from germline, CDR1 is MDHEN and CDR2 is SYDVKM. Trimming took 1 base from V and 8 from J; bases not matched to a gene: 7. The CDR3 protein is CASSLFRTSKDEQFF. The CDR3, as DNA: TGTGCCAGCAGTTTATTCCGGACTAGCAAAGATGAGCAGTTCTTC.